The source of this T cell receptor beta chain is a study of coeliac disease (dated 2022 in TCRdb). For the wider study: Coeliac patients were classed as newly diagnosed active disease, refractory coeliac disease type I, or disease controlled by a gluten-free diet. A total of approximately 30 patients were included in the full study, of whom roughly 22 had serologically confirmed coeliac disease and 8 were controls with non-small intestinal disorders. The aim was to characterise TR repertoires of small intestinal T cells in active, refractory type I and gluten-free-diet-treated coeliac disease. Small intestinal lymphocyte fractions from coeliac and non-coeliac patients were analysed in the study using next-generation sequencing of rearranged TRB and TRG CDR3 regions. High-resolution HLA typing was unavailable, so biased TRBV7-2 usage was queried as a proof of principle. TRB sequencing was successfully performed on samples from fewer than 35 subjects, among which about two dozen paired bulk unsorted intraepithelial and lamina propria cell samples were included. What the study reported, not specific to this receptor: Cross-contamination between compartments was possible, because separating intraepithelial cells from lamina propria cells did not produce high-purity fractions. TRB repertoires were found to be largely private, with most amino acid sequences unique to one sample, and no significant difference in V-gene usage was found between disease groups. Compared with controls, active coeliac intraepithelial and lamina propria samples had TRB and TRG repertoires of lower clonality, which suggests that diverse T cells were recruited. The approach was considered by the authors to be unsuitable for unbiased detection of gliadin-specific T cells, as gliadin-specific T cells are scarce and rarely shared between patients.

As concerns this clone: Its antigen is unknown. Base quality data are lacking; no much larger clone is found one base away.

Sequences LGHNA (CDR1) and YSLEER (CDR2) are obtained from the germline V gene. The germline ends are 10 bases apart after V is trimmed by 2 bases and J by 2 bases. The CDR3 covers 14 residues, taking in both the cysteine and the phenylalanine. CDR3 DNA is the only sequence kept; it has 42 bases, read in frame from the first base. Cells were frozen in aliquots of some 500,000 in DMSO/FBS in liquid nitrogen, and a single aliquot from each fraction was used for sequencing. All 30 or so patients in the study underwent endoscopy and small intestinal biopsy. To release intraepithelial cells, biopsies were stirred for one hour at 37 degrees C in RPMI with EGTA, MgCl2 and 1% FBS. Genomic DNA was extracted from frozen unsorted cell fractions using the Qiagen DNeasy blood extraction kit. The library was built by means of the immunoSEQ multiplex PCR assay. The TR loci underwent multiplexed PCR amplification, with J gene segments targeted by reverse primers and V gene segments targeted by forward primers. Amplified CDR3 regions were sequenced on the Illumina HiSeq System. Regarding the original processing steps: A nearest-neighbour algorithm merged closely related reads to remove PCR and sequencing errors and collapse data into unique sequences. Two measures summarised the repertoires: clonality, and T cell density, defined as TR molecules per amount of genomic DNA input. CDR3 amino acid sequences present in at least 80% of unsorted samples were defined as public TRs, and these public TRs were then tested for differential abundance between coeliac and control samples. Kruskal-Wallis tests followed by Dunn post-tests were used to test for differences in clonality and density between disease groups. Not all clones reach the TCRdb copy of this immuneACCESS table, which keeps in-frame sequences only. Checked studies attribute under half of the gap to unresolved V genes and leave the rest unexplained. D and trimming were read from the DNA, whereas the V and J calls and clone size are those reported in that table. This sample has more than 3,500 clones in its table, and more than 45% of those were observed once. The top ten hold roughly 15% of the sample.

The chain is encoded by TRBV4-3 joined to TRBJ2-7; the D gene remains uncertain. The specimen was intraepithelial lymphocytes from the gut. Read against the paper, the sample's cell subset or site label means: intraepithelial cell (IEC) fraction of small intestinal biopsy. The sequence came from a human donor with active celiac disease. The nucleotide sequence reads TGCGCCAGCAGCCAAAAGCATTCTGCCTACGAGCAGTACTTC. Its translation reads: CASSQKHSAYEQYF.